These 10 T cell receptor beta chains were sequenced from one sample in a study of shared clonotypes between healthy human individuals. The naive CD8 subset, CD45RO-negative cells positively selected for CCR7, excluded terminally differentiated effector memory CD45RA+ cells. Method: immunoSEQ multiplex PCR; TCRdb's copy keeps in-frame clones and lacks some. In the table there are about 870,000 clones, 90% to 95% of which are singletons. The sample was naive CD8+ T cells sorted from blood. Receptor source: a young man in good health.

J is TRBJ1-5 and V is TRBV6-6; D possibly corresponds to TRBD1 (6 bases). Trimming shortened V by 8 bases and J by 2 bases, and 13 bases separated the two germline ends. The CDR3 runs 14 residues. CDR1 is MNHNY and CDR2 is SVGAGI in the germline V gene (reference sequence). The CDR3 DNA reads as TGTGCCAGCTGGAGGGGGGGCGGCAATCAGCCCCAGCATTTT. This gives the protein CASWRGGGNQPQHF.

J is TRBJ2-1 and V is TRBV14; 11 bases agree with TRBD2. The germline V gene encodes CDR1 SGHDN and CDR2 FVKESK. CDR3 length: 20 residues. Trimming cost V 4 bases and J 0 bases; bases outside gene matches: 14. The CDR3 here is CASSPGPTSGAISSYNEQFF. The CDR3 DNA sequence: TGTGCCAGCAGCCCTGGCCCGACTAGCGGGGCCATAAGCTCCTACAATGAGCAGTTCTTC.

The rearrangement links TRBV19 to TRBJ1-1; D is possibly TRBD1 (5 bases). The CDR3 has 16 amino acids. The germline gives CDR1 LNHDA, CDR2 SQIVND (reference sequence). The germline V and J ends were trimmed by 3 bases and 0 bases, with 14 bases remaining between them. The CDR3 protein is CASSMGRGMMNTEAFF. The DNA for the CDR3 is TGTGCCAGTAGTATGGGGCGGGGGATGATGAACACTGAAGCTTTCTTT.

CDR3 protein: CASSLYNEQFF. The DNA for the CDR3 is TGTGCCAGCAGTCTCTACAATGAGCAGTTCTTC. The chain links TRBV25-1 to TRBJ2-1; no clear D gene. Germline CDR1 reads MGHDK; CDR2 reads SYGVNS. The CDR3 spans 11 residues. The V and J ends lost 5 bases and 3 bases respectively, with 2 bases between them.

The chain carries TRBV11-2 and TRBJ2-1; D is unclear. The germline V and J ends were trimmed by 0 bases and 9 bases, with 21 bases remaining between them. Germline CDR1 is SGHAT and CDR2 is FQNNGV. The CDR3 runs 17 residues. The CDR3 DNA reads as TGTGCCAGCAGCTTAGATTCCGTCCCAGGTGAACGGCGTGAGCAGTTCTTC. As protein: CASSLDSVPGERREQFF.

J is TRBJ2-1 and V is TRBV2, with D possibly TRBD2 on 6 matching bases. The germline V gene encodes CDR1 SNHLY and CDR2 FYNNEI. Trimming stripped 5 bases from V and 7 bases from J, with 12 bases between. CDR3 length equals 13 residues. The DNA of the CDR3 is TGTGCCAGCAGTCCCGGCGGGGATAATGAGCAGTTCTTC. This encodes CASSPGGDNEQFF.

The V gene is TRBV28, the J gene TRBJ2-7; D is possibly TRBD2 (6 bases). Germline lookup yields CDR1 MDHEN and CDR2 SYDVKM. This CDR3 is 15 amino acids long. V was trimmed by 5 bases and J by 4 bases, leaving 18 bases between them. CDR3 bases: TGTGCCAGCAGTGGCGGGGACGCCCACCCTTACGAGCAGTACTTC. This sequence encodes CASSGGDAHPYEQYF.

The CDR3 here is CASTNSETSQGLNEQFF. The CDR3 bases are TGTGCCAGCACCAATAGCGAAACATCACAAGGGCTCAATGAGCAGTTCTTC. J is TRBJ2-1 and V is TRBV7-9; D might be TRBD2 (5 bases). The CDR3 covers 17 residues. Trimming took off 7 bases at V and 6 bases at J, with 25 bases between the two ends. Germline-derived CDR1 and CDR2 are SEHNR and FQNEAQ (reference sequence).

The count of this clone is one. The J gene is TRBJ1-5, the V gene TRBV7-9; the D is unclear. Trimming cost V 1 base and J 8 bases, with 9 bases left between them. This CDR3 is built from 13 residues. CDR1 SEHNR and CDR2 FQNEAQ come from the germline V gene (reference sequence). This chain's CDR3 is CASSLDPWEPQHF. The CDR3 nucleotides are TGTGCCAGCAGCTTAGACCCGTGGGAGCCCCAGCATTTT.

This chain uses TRBV13 with TRBJ2-1; TRBD2 matches at 14 bases. In germline, CDR1 is PRHDT, CDR2 FYEKMQ (reference sequence). V lost 10 bases to trimming and J lost 2 bases; unmatched junction nucleotides: 13. There are 18 residues in the CDR3. The CDR3, as DNA: TGTGCCACCAAGCCGGGACTAGCGGGAGAGTTGACCTACAATGAGCAGTTCTTC. Translating gives CATKPGLAGELTYNEQFF.